These T cell receptor beta chains were read from a single sample in a study of T cells after yellow fever vaccination. Each CDR3 protein gets one entry after TCRdb re-called the 5' RACE reads with MiXCR. This table holds some 350,000 distinct CDR3 sequences, under 7.5% found once. Here the sequenced sample was PBMCs, taken 5 days after the yellow fever booster vaccination. The receptors here all came from a man younger than 45 who received the YFV17D yellow fever vaccine. CDR3s include the opening cysteine and the closing phenylalanine or tryptophan. Fields, in order: V gene, CDR3 length, J gene, D gene, clone size, CDR3 DNA, CDR3 protein. D genes are given only for firm matches. Part of the rows lack a size; the others show once, few, many or a class for expanded clones.

V gene: TRBV10-3
CDR3 length: 15
J gene: TRBJ2-3
D gene: .
clone size: .
CDR3 DNA: TGTGCCATCAGGAGGACTATCGGAGGAACAGATACGCAGTATTTT
CDR3 protein: CAIRRTIGGTDTQYF

V gene: TRBV5-1
CDR3 length: 12
J gene: TRBJ1-1
D gene: .
clone size: many
CDR3 DNA: TGCGCCAGCTGGGGACAGAACACTGAAGCTTTCTTT
CDR3 protein: CASWGQNTEAFF

V gene: TRBV3-1
CDR3 length: 14
J gene: TRBJ2-1
D gene: .
clone size: .
CDR3 DNA: TGTGCCAGCAGCCAAGCGGGAGGGGGCAGTGAGCAGTTCTTC
CDR3 protein: CASSQAGGGSEQFF

V gene: TRBV5-6
CDR3 length: 15
J gene: TRBJ2-7
D gene: .
clone size: .
CDR3 DNA: TGTGCCAGCAGCGTGATGATGTTCGGATCCTACGAGCAGTACTTC
CDR3 protein: CASSVMMFGSYEQYF

V gene: TRBV6-2/TRBV6-3
CDR3 length: 12
J gene: TRBJ2-1
D gene: .
clone size: many
CDR3 DNA: TGTGCCAGCTCCCCGGCCCACAATGAGCAGTTCTTC
CDR3 protein: CASSPAHNEQFF

V gene: TRBV28
CDR3 length: 12
J gene: TRBJ1-6
D gene: .
clone size: .
CDR3 DNA: TGTGCCGGGGGACGGAATAATTCACCCCTCCACTTT
CDR3 protein: CAGGRNNSPLHF

V gene: TRBV18
CDR3 length: 14
J gene: TRBJ2-7
D gene: .
clone size: .
CDR3 DNA: TGTGCCAGCTCCCTCCGGGACTTCTCCTACGAGCAGTACTTC
CDR3 protein: CASSLRDFSYEQYF

V gene: TRBV28
CDR3 length: 12
J gene: TRBJ2-1
D gene: .
clone size: many
CDR3 DNA: TGTGCCAGCAGTTTAGGTGGAGAAGAGCAGTTCTTC
CDR3 protein: CASSLGGEEQFF

V gene: TRBV7-2
CDR3 length: 14
J gene: TRBJ2-7
D gene: .
clone size: many
CDR3 DNA: TGTGCCAGCAGTCCATTTCCGGAGCGCTACGAGCAGTACTTC
CDR3 protein: CASSPFPERYEQYF

V gene: TRBV7-2
CDR3 length: 14
J gene: TRBJ2-3
D gene: .
clone size: .
CDR3 DNA: TGTGCCAGCAGCTTAGACCCGACTAGAGATACGCAGTATTTT
CDR3 protein: CASSLDPTRDTQYF

V gene: TRBV19
CDR3 length: 12
J gene: TRBJ1-2
D gene: TRBD1
clone size: .
CDR3 DNA: TGTGCCAGTAGTACGAGACAGGGCGTCTACACCTTC
CDR3 protein: CASSTRQGVYTF

V gene: TRBV7-2
CDR3 length: 16
J gene: TRBJ1-2
D gene: .
clone size: many
CDR3 DNA: TGTGCCAGCAGCTCCGCGGTCGGGGGGCGGGGATATGGCTACACCTTC
CDR3 protein: CASSSAVGGRGYGYTF

V gene: TRBV4-3
CDR3 length: 15
J gene: TRBJ2-7
D gene: .
clone size: many
CDR3 DNA: TGCGCCAGCAGCCAAGAGATGCGGGGCCACTACGAGCAGTACTTC
CDR3 protein: CASSQEMRGHYEQYF

V gene: TRBV29-1
CDR3 length: 14
J gene: TRBJ1-2
D gene: .
clone size: few
CDR3 DNA: TGCAGCGTCACTAATGGTGTCCCGAACTATGGCTACACCTTC
CDR3 protein: CSVTNGVPNYGYTF

V gene: TRBV29-1
CDR3 length: 12
J gene: TRBJ2-7
D gene: TRBD1
clone size: .
CDR3 DNA: TGCAGCGCGGCGACAGGGGGCAGCGAGCAGTACTTC
CDR3 protein: CSAATGGSEQYF

V gene: TRBV30
CDR3 length: 12
J gene: TRBJ2-3
D gene: .
clone size: few
CDR3 DNA: TGTGCCTGGCCCCCCTCTTCAGATACGCAGTATTTT
CDR3 protein: CAWPPSSDTQYF

V gene: TRBV20-1
CDR3 length: 16
J gene: TRBJ2-2
D gene: TRBD2
clone size: few
CDR3 DNA: TGCAGTGCTTCAGGACTAGCGGGATTGAACACCGGGGAGCTGTTTTTT
CDR3 protein: CSASGLAGLNTGELFF

V gene: TRBV18
CDR3 length: 14
J gene: TRBJ1-4
D gene: TRBD1
clone size: many
CDR3 DNA: TGTGCCAGCTCGCTCACAGGGGTGGGTGAAAAACTGTTTTTT
CDR3 protein: CASSLTGVGEKLFF

V gene: TRBV29-1
CDR3 length: 14
J gene: TRBJ1-3
D gene: .
clone size: few
CDR3 DNA: TGCAGCGTTGGGGGTGGTGCCTCTGGAAACACCATATATTTT
CDR3 protein: CSVGGGASGNTIYF

V gene: TRBV12-3/TRBV12-4
CDR3 length: 13
J gene: TRBJ2-3
D gene: TRBD1
clone size: few
CDR3 DNA: TGTGCCAGCAGTCTCCAGGACAGGGCCGCGCAGTATTTT
CDR3 protein: CASSLQDRAAQYF

V gene: TRBV7-2
CDR3 length: 14
J gene: TRBJ1-2
D gene: .
clone size: many
CDR3 DNA: TGTGCCAGCAGCTTAGGGTCCCGGGGGCAAGGCTACACCTTC
CDR3 protein: CASSLGSRGQGYTF

V gene: TRBV28
CDR3 length: 14
J gene: TRBJ2-7
D gene: TRBD1
clone size: few
CDR3 DNA: TGTGCCAGCAGTTTATGGACAGGGCGCGACGAGCAGTACTTC
CDR3 protein: CASSLWTGRDEQYF

V gene: TRBV11-3
CDR3 length: 14
J gene: TRBJ1-1
D gene: .
clone size: .
CDR3 DNA: TGTGCCACCCCTGCCCGCGATGGAGTTCCTGAAGCTTTCTTT
CDR3 protein: CATPARDGVPEAFF

V gene: TRBV6-2/TRBV6-3
CDR3 length: 15
J gene: TRBJ2-2
D gene: TRBD2
clone size: many
CDR3 DNA: TGTGCCAGCACTCTAGCGGGGGAGAACACCGGGGAGCTGTTTTTT
CDR3 protein: CASTLAGENTGELFF

V gene: TRBV4-3
CDR3 length: 19
J gene: TRBJ2-6
D gene: .
clone size: few
CDR3 DNA: TGCGCCAGCAGCCAAGACGGGATAGGCTACACCTCTGGGGCCAACGTCCTGACTTTC
CDR3 protein: CASSQDGIGYTSGANVLTF

V gene: TRBV20-1
CDR3 length: 12
J gene: TRBJ2-1
D gene: .
clone size: few
CDR3 DNA: TGCAGTGCTAGCAGCGAATACAATGAGCAGTTCTTC
CDR3 protein: CSASSEYNEQFF

V gene: TRBV7-2
CDR3 length: 13
J gene: TRBJ2-1
D gene: .
clone size: many
CDR3 DNA: TGTGCCAGCAGCCGCGGGACCAACAATGAGCAGTTCTTC
CDR3 protein: CASSRGTNNEQFF

V gene: TRBV6-5
CDR3 length: 12
J gene: TRBJ2-7
D gene: .
clone size: many
CDR3 DNA: TGTGCCAGCAGTTACGCGGGATACGAGCAGTACTTC
CDR3 protein: CASSYAGYEQYF

V gene: TRBV7-9
CDR3 length: 8
J gene: TRBJ2-1
D gene: .
clone size: .
CDR3 DNA: TGTGAGTATGATGAGCAGTTCTTC
CDR3 protein: CEYDEQFF

V gene: TRBV12-3/TRBV12-4
CDR3 length: 14
J gene: TRBJ2-7
D gene: TRBD2
clone size: many
CDR3 DNA: TGTGCCAGCAGGGCTAGCGGGAGTTCCTACGAGCAGTACTTC
CDR3 protein: CASRASGSSYEQYF